This TCR beta chain is from a study of T cells after yellow fever vaccination. At the level of the study: SMART-Seq v4 Ultra Low Input prepared the low-cell-number fractions. Regarding the study as a whole: The secondary response was weaker, and its peak arrived faster, on day 5 versus 15.

This clonotype has just a few counts. Its specificity is unknown. The CDR3 loop spans 15 amino acids. V shed 4 bases, J shed 0 bases, and the junction held 0 bases outside the gene matches. Germline CDR1 and CDR2: ENHRY and SYGVKD. They built TCR cDNA with 5'RACE template switching, a step that put in a universal primer site and UMIs. TCRdb called the 5' RACE reads again in MiXCR, with one record for every CDR3 protein. This repertoire shows approximately 510,000 distinct CDR3 sequences, 21% found once; its top ten account for approximately 16%. The specimen comprised PBMCs, sampled roughly 20 days after the first yellow fever vaccination. The clonotype originates from a man aged 18 to 35 who received the YFV17D yellow fever vaccine. This chain links TRBV10-3 with TRBJ2-2; TRBD1 matches 9 bases. This chain's CDR3 is CAISGTGANTGELFF. CDR3 in DNA: TGTGCCATCAGTGGGACAGGGGCGAACACCGGGGAGCTGTTTTTT.